This T cell receptor (beta chain) was recorded in a study of neurological immune-mediated disorders. Broader study findings: The expanded clones of different subjects shared no CDR3 amino acid sequences (suggesting private repertoires in all groups).

PBMCs numbering 2 million and stored at -80 C yielded the unsorted libraries. Every sequencing run generated over 180 million TCR-beta sequences from 15-18 subjects. A single record per CDR3 protein comes from TCRdb applying MiXCR to the 5' RACE reads. Among fewer than 25,000 distinct CDR3 sequences listed, more than 9% were seen once. This clonotype appeared many times. Its antigen is still unknown. Trimming cost V 1 base and J 3 bases, with 21 bases left between them. Germline CDR1 DFQATT, CDR2 SNEGSKA (reference sequence). CDR3 size: 17 residues. The rearrangement links TRBV20-1 to TRBJ1-2; D is possibly TRBD1 (6 bases). The source material was PBMCs. The TCR was taken from a woman aged 55-75 years with HTLV-1-associated myelopathy (HAM/TSP). The CDR3 DNA sequence: TGCAGTGCTAGAGTTGAGGCAGGGGAGTCTTGGGACTATGGCTACACCTTC. Translation: CSARVEAGESWDYGYTF.